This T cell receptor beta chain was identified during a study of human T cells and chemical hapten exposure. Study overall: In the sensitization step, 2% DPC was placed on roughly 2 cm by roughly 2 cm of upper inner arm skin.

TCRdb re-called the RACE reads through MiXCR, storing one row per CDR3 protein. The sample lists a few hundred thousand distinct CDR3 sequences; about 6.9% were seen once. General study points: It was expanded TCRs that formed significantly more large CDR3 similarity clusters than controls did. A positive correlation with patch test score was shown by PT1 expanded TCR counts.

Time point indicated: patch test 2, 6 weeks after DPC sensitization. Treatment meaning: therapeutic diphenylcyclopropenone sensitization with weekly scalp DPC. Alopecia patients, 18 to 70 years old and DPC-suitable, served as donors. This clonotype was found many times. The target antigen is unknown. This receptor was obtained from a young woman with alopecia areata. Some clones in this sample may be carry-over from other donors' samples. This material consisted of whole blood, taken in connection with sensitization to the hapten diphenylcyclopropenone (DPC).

The CDR3: CASSLRGRIGMNTEAFF. CDR3 nucleotides: TGCGCCAGCAGCCTGAGGGGCCGCATTGGGATGAACACTGAAGCTTTCTTT. This chain uses TRBV5-1 with TRBJ1-1; D perhaps matches TRBD1 (5 bases). Germline V lookup: CDR1 SGHRS, CDR2 YFSETQ. This CDR3 has 17 amino acids. Trimming left V 4 bases short and J 0 bases short, with 19 bases between.